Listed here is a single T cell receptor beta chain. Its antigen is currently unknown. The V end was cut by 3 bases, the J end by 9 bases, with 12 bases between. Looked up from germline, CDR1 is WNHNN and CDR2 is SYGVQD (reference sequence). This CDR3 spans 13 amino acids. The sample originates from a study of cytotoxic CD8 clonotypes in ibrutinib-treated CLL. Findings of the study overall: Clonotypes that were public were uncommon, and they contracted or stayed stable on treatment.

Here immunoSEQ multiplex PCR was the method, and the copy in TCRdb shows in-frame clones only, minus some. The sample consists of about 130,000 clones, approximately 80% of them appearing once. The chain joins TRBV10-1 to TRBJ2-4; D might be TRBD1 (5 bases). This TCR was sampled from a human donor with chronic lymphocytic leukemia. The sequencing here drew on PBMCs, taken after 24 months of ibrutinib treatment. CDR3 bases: TGCGCCAGCAGTGAAAGCGTTCAGGGCATTCAGTACTTC. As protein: CASSESVQGIQYF.